These T cell receptor beta chains were read from a single sample in a study of CD8+CD57+ T cells in acquired aplastic anemia. TCRdb itself ran the reads through MiXCR, one entry per CDR3 protein. Among under 150,000 distinct CDR3 sequences, roughly 40% were seen once, and the ten largest hold 8% to 9.5%. Material for sequencing was sorted CD4+, CD8+, or CD8+CD57+ T cells (not recorded which) from PBMCs. The receptors here all came from a human donor in good health, serving as a control. Both conserved end residues are part of each CDR3. D genes are given only for firm matches. Rows give clone size only sometimes, using once, few, many, or a class for an expanded clone.

cdr3_aa cdr3_nt clone_size v_call d_call j_call
CSAGTQYF TGCAGTGCTGGGACCCAGTACTTC . TRBV20-1 . TRBJ2-5
CASSVDRVSFESYGYTF TGTGCCAGCAGTGTGGACAGGGTCTCTTTTGAGAGCTATGGCTACACCTTC many TRBV6-1 TRBD1 TRBJ1-2
CASSMLGTEAFF TGTGCCAGTAGTATGCTCGGGACTGAAGCTTTCTTT many TRBV19 . TRBJ1-1
CAISESYAGNTIYF TGTGCCATCAGTGAGTCGTACGCTGGAAACACCATATATTTT . TRBV10-3 . TRBJ1-3
CASGLVTLGGGNYGYTF TGTGCTAGTGGTTTGGTAACCCTAGGCGGGGGAAACTATGGCTACACCTTC . TRBV12-5 . TRBJ1-2
CSVHVRDIYRNEQYF TGCAGCGTTCACGTCCGGGACATATACCGAAACGAGCAGTACTTC few TRBV29-1 . TRBJ2-7
CASSSVLDRGGGYTF TGCGCCAGCAGCTCCGTACTGGACAGGGGAGGCGGCTACACCTTC . TRBV5-1 TRBD1 TRBJ1-2
CASSFGYRGSGNTIYF TGTGCCAGCAGCTTTGGGTACAGGGGGTCTGGAAACACCATATATTTT . TRBV11-1 TRBD1 TRBJ1-3
CASNLGSNQPQHF TGTGCCAGCAATCTTGGGAGCAATCAGCCCCAGCATTTT . TRBV2 . TRBJ1-5
CASSPTGHLNYGYTF TGTGCCAGCAGCCCGACGGGACATCTTAACTATGGCTACACCTTC many TRBV9 . TRBJ1-2
CASSLLPDTQYF TGTGCCAGCTCTCTACTTCCAGATACGCAGTATTTT . TRBV3-1 . TRBJ2-3
CSARLRDSYGYTF TGCAGTGCTAGACTCCGGGACAGCTATGGCTACACCTTC many TRBV20-1 TRBD1 TRBJ1-2
CASSTGTGARGELFF TGTGCCAGCAGTACCGGGACAGGGGCCAGAGGGGAGCTGTTTTTT . TRBV2 TRBD1 TRBJ2-2
CASSPGRGWNGYTF TGTGCCAGCAGCCCCGGTCGGGGGTGGAATGGCTACACCTTC few TRBV6-1 . TRBJ1-2
CSAQNSYEQYF TGCAGCGCCCAGAACAGCTACGAGCAGTACTTC . TRBV29-1 . TRBJ2-7
CASSEGMNTEAFF TGTGCCAGCAGTGAAGGCATGAACACTGAAGCTTTCTTT many TRBV6-1 . TRBJ1-1
CATRDREGNQPQHF TGTGCCACCAGGGACAGGGAGGGCAATCAGCCCCAGCATTTT . TRBV15 TRBD1 TRBJ1-5
CASSLTGRGDTDTQYF TGTGCCAGCAGCTTAACAGGGCGAGGTGACACAGATACGCAGTATTTT . TRBV25-1 . TRBJ2-3